These 32 T cell receptor beta chains share one sample of origin, sequenced in a study of T cells in Graves' hyperthyroidism and ophthalmopathy. The CDR3 regions of TCR beta were amplified from RNA transcripts. First-round RT-PCR targeting the TCR CDR3 was performed with the HTBI primer set. TCRdb re-called the multiplex PCR reads through MiXCR, storing one row per CDR3 protein. This repertoire shows some 200,000 distinct CDR3 sequences, 17% found once; its top ten account for approximately 56%. What was sequenced was blood. The origin of the receptors is a woman in her forties or fifties with Graves' hyperthyroidism.

Note on this clonotype: One end of the junction does not line up with germline, which may come from a read error. The chain is built from TRBV20-1 and TRBJ1-1; a weak D match, TRBD1 (6 bases). The length of the CDR3 is 11 residues. Germline V gene sequence: CDR1 DFQATT, CDR2 SNEGSKA (reference sequence). CDR3 sequence reads: CSVRTGTEAFF. In DNA form, the CDR3 reads TGCAGTGTTAGAACCGGGACAGAAGCTTTCTTT.

J is TRBJ1-1 and V is TRBV18; TRBD1 is a possible D gene (6 bases). Trimming took 3 bases from V and 0 from J, leaving 14 bases between them. From germline, CDR1 is KGHSH and CDR2 LQKENI. CDR3 length: 16 residues. The CDR3 DNA follows: TGTGCCAGCTCACCGGGGGCACAAGTGATGAACACTGAAGCTTTCTTT. It is translated as CASSPGAQVMNTEAFF.

This clonotype was counted ten times or more. The rearrangement links TRBV7-9 to TRBJ2-3; TRBD1 matches 10 bases. CDR1 is SEHNR, CDR2 FQNEAQ, per germline (reference sequence). V lost 7 bases, J lost 2 bases, and 12 bases stayed unmatched. This CDR3 has 17 amino acids. The CDR3 reads CASTDAPGQGITDTQYF. DNA of the CDR3: TGTGCCAGCACCGACGCCCCGGGACAGGGGATCACAGATACGCAGTATTTT. Based on the CDR3 plus reference TRBV7-9 and TRBJ2-3, the full variable domain is DTGVSQNPRHKITKRGQNVTFRCDPISEHNRLYWYRQTLGQGPEFLTYFQNEAQLEKSRLLSDRFSAERPKGSFSTLEIQRTEQGDSAMYLCASTDAPGQGITDTQYFGPGTRLTVL.

The rearrangement links TRBV10-1 to TRBJ2-2; possible D gene TRBD1, 5 bases. Germline CDR1 is WNHNN and CDR2 is SYGVQD (reference sequence). The CDR3 runs to 11 residues. V was pared by 7 bases and J by 6 bases, with 6 bases between. The CDR3 nucleotides are TGCGCCAGCAAAGGGGCCGGGGAGCTGTTTTTT. Translation: CASKGAGELFF.

This clonotype appeared many times. The rearrangement links TRBV2 to TRBJ1-5, with 7 bases aligning to TRBD1. The V gene end was trimmed by 6 bases and the J gene end by 4 bases; junction bases not matched to a gene: 9. The germline gives CDR1 SNHLY, CDR2 FYNNEI. The CDR3 length is 15 residues. CDR3 sequence reads: CASRPDRDPNQPQHF. The CDR3 bases are TGTGCCAGCAGGCCTGACAGGGACCCAAATCAGCCCCAGCATTTT.

This clonotype was counted only a few times. The CDR3 DNA reads as TGTGCCAGCAGAGGGGGCGGCGAGCAGTACTTC. It specifies CASRGGGEQYF. This chain links TRBV27 with TRBJ2-7; 7 bases fit TRBD1. CDR3 size: 11 residues. Trimming removed 6 bases from V and 6 bases from J; junction bases left unmatched: 2. Germline CDR1 MNHEY, CDR2 SMNVEV (reference sequence).

This clonotype was detected ten times or more. The gene calls are TRBV12-3 or TRBV12-4 and TRBJ2-1; D remains unclear. Trimming took 3 bases from V and 8 from J, leaving 14 bases between them. This CDR3 comprises 14 residues. The CDR3 protein is CASSFMGSYDEQFF. The CDR3 DNA follows: TGTGCCAGCAGTTTTATGGGTAGTTACGATGAGCAGTTCTTC.

This clonotype has ten or more counts. This rearrangement joins TRBV4-1 to TRBJ1-5; 7 positions match TRBD1. The CDR3 sequence is 13 residues long. V shed 1 base, J shed 8 bases, and the junction held 2 bases outside the gene matches. CDR1 MGHRA and CDR2 YSYEKL come from the germline V gene. The CDR3 coding sequence is TGCGCCAGCAGCCAAGGCACAGGGGAGCCCCAGCATTTT. This translates into CASSQGTGEPQHF.

This clonotype occurred a few times. This may arise from a read error, as a much more abundant clone is one base away. The chain joins TRBV5-1 to TRBJ2-1, with TRBD2 as a possible D gene (6 bases). V lost 4 bases and J 10 bases, leaving 24 bases between the germline ends. The germline V gene has CDR1 SGHRS and CDR2 YFSETQ. This CDR3 spans 16 amino acids. The CDR3 DNA follows: TGCGCCAGCAGCCCCTACGGGGAGGAGTGGCTAGACGAGCAGTTCTTC. This gives the protein CASSPYGEEWLDEQFF.

This clonotype was seen many times. CDR3 DNA sequence: TGTGCCAGCAGCCGGGACAGGGAGCTTCGGTCTGGGGCCAACGTCCTGACTTTC. As protein: CASSRDRELRSGANVLTF. This rearrangement joins TRBV7-2 to TRBJ2-6, with 9 positions matching TRBD1. V was clipped by 5 bases and J by 1 base; unmatched bases: 9. The germline V gene has CDR1 SGHTA and CDR2 FQGNSA. The CDR3 has 18 residues.

This clonotype came up many times. V is TRBV9 and J is TRBJ2-5; 7 bases line up with TRBD1. V was pared by 3 bases and J by 3 bases, with 5 bases of the junction left unmatched. This CDR3 comprises 14 residues. CDR1 SGDLS and CDR2 YYNGEE come from the germline V gene. CDR3 residues: CASSAGTAKETQYF. The CDR3 DNA follows: TGTGCCAGCAGCGCCGGGACAGCTAAAGAGACCCAGTACTTC.

This clonotype was recorded a few times. The genes are TRBV19 and TRBJ1-5; D might be TRBD1 (5 bases). The CDR3 is 17 residues long. Germline CDR1 reads LNHDA; CDR2 reads SQIVND (reference sequence). Trimming took off 3 bases at V and 0 bases at J, with 15 bases between the two ends. The CDR3 loop is CASSMSNGAYSNQPQHF. CDR3 in DNA: TGTGCCAGTAGTATGAGTAATGGGGCCTATAGCAATCAGCCCCAGCATTTT.

This clonotype was counted ten times or more. The gene calls are TRBV7-9 and TRBJ1-2; weak D call: TRBD1 (6 bases). Trimming took 6 bases from V and 4 from J, leaving 9 bases between them. The CDR3 totals 12 residues. The germline gives CDR1 SEHNR, CDR2 FQNEAQ (reference sequence). In DNA, the CDR3 is TGTGCCAGCAGTTCGGACAGCTATGGCTACACCTTC. This translates into CASSSDSYGYTF.

There are a few counts of this clonotype. This chain links TRBV30 with TRBJ1-3; D gene uncertain. Germline lookup yields CDR1 GTSNPN and CDR2 SVGIG (reference sequence). The V end was cut by 3 bases, the J end by 4 bases, with 10 bases between. The CDR3 is 13 residues long. The CDR3 DNA sequence: TGTGCCTGGAGCTTATGGGAAGGAAACACCATATATTTT. Amino acid sequence: CAWSLWEGNTIYF.

The gene calls are TRBV11-2 and TRBJ2-3; 8 nucleotides align to TRBD1. Losses at the gene ends were 6 bases for V and 1 base for J; bases not matched to a gene: 6. CDR1 SGHAT and CDR2 FQNNGV come from the germline V gene. The CDR3 runs to 15 residues. This CDR3 reads CASSIQGVRTDTQYF. In DNA form, the CDR3 reads TGTGCCAGCAGTATACAGGGGGTGCGCACAGATACGCAGTATTTT.

This clonotype was picked up a small number of times. This rearrangement joins TRBV7-9 to TRBJ2-5; D possibly corresponds to TRBD2 (7 bases). Trimming cost V 5 bases and J 5 bases, with 21 bases left between them. The CDR3 spans 16 residues. Germline V gene sequence: CDR1 SEHNR, CDR2 FQNEAQ (reference sequence). The CDR3 is CASSRPSGAGAETQYF. The CDR3 DNA reads as TGTGCCAGCAGCCGCCCGTCAGGGGCGGGAGCGGAGACCCAGTACTTC.

In its sample, this clonotype was seen a few times. V is TRBV10-2 and J is TRBJ2-7; D is ambiguous. Trimming shortened V by 0 bases and J by 7 bases, and 4 bases separated the two germline ends. Germline CDR1 reads WSHSY; CDR2 reads SAAADI. The CDR3 spans 11 residues. The CDR3 reads CASSESREQYF. In DNA form, the CDR3 reads TGCGCCAGCAGTGAGTCAAGGGAGCAGTACTTC.

This clonotype was counted ten times or more. This chain links TRBV30 with TRBJ2-7; unclear D gene. CDR1 is GTSNPN, CDR2 SVGIG, per germline (reference sequence). Trimming removed 4 bases at V and 3 bases at J, with 7 bases between. This CDR3 region has 11 residues. CDR3 bases: TGTGCCTGGAACGAAAACTACGAGCAGTACTTC. This encodes CAWNENYEQYF.

This clonotype has ten or more counts. J is TRBJ1-2 and V is TRBV20-1; maybe TRBD1 (6 bases). CDR3 size: 12 residues. Per germline, CDR1 DFQATT and CDR2 SNEGSKA (reference sequence). Trimming left V 7 bases short and J 4 bases short, with 13 bases between. CDR3 sequence reads: CSVPTGSYGYTF. DNA of the CDR3: TGCAGTGTCCCGACAGGAAGCTATGGCTACACCTTC.

The sample holds a few counts of this clonotype. The rearrangement joins TRBV7-9 to TRBJ2-5; 7 bases match TRBD1. This CDR3 spans 15 amino acids. The germline V gene encodes CDR1 SEHNR and CDR2 FQNEAQ (reference sequence). V dropped 2 bases and J dropped 1; count of bases not matched to a gene: 4. The CDR3 protein is CASSLPGTAQETQYF. The CDR3 DNA sequence: TGTGCCAGCAGCTTACCCGGGACAGCCCAAGAGACCCAGTACTTC.

This clonotype showed up just a few times. The chain has TRBV6-1 and TRBJ2-7; no clear D gene. The CDR3 sequence is 12 residues long. The V end was cut by 7 bases, the J end by 2 bases, with 9 bases between. Per germline, CDR1 MNHNS and CDR2 SASEGT. As DNA, the CDR3 is TGTGCCAGCACCTTACAGACCTACGAGCAGTACTTC. Encoded protein: CASTLQTYEQYF.

V is TRBV11-2 and J is TRBJ1-2; 7 bases are shared with TRBD1. Germline trimming cut 2 bases from V and 8 bases from J; bases unmatched to any gene: 17. The CDR3 totals 17 residues. Germline CDR1 reads SGHAT; CDR2 reads FQNNGV. The DNA for the CDR3 is TGTGCCAGCAGCTTACTCCGGACGGGACAGAGGCGAATCGGCTACACCTTC. Amino acids: CASSLLRTGQRRIGYTF.

This chain joins TRBV19 and TRBJ1-2; D gene ambiguous. Germline loops: CDR1 LNHDA, CDR2 SQIVND (reference sequence). The V end was cut by 6 bases, the J end by 4 bases, with 18 bases between. CDR3 length equals 15 residues. The CDR3 sequence: CASRPVLDYPYGYTF. Here the CDR3 DNA reads TGTGCCAGTAGGCCCGTACTGGATTATCCCTATGGCTACACCTTC.

This clonotype was counted between two and nine times. The chain carries TRBV19 and TRBJ2-2; the match to TRBD1 covers 7 bases. CDR3 length: 16 amino acids. CDR1 and CDR2 from the germline V gene are LNHDA and SQIVND (reference sequence). The V gene end was trimmed by 7 bases and the J gene end by 2 bases; junction bases not matched to a gene: 10. DNA of the CDR3: TGTGCCAGTAATAAAGTGGGACAGCTTAACACCGGGGAGCTGTTTTTT. It specifies CASNKVGQLNTGELFF. Complete variable domain (other parts from reference TRBV19 and TRBJ2-2): DGGITQSPKYLFRKEGQNVTLSCEQNLNHDAMYWYRQDPGQGLRLIYYSQIVNDFQKGDIAEGYSVSREKKESFPLTVTSAQKNPTAFYLCASNKVGQLNTGELFFGEGSRLTVL.

The rearrangement uses TRBV5-1 and TRBJ2-1; a weak D match, TRBD2 (6 bases). The V end was cut by 2 bases, the J end by 1 base, with 10 bases between. The CDR3 loop spans 15 amino acids. Germline V gene data show CDR1 as SGHRS and CDR2 as YFSETQ. Here the CDR3 reads CASSLWRVSYNEQFF. For the CDR3, the DNA is TGCGCCAGCAGCTTATGGAGGGTTTCCTACAATGAGCAGTTCTTC.

This clonotype was detected many times. This chain joins TRBV11-3 and TRBJ2-7; D gene uncertain. Between the trimmed V and J ends, which lost 4 bases and 0 bases, there was a span of 10 bases. The CDR3 spans 14 residues. Looked up from germline, CDR1 is SGHNT and CDR2 is YENEEA. The CDR3: CASSSRRSSYEQYF. DNA for the CDR3: TGTGCCAGCAGCTCAAGACGGAGCTCCTACGAGCAGTACTTC.

The chain carries TRBV15 and TRBJ1-4, with D hard to call. The CDR3 extends over 16 amino acids. Germline CDR1 reads LNHNV; CDR2 reads YYDKDF (reference sequence). Trimming left V 0 bases short and J 4 bases short, with 12 bases between. The CDR3 loop is CATSRDVSRNNEKLFF. The CDR3 bases are TGTGCCACCAGCAGAGATGTAAGCAGGAATAATGAAAAACTGTTTTTT.

The gene calls are TRBV20-1 and TRBJ2-1, with D unclear. V was cut by 1 base and J by 9 bases, with 4 bases left in between. CDR3 length equals 10 residues. Germline values: CDR1 DFQATT, CDR2 SNEGSKA (reference sequence). The CDR3 region is CSARASEQFF. Written as DNA, the CDR3 is TGCAGTGCTAGAGCTAGTGAGCAGTTCTTC.

This clonotype was picked up a small number of times. The chain carries TRBV12-5 and TRBJ2-2; D is possibly TRBD2 (6 bases). The CDR3 covers 14 residues. V lost 4 bases to trimming and J lost 4 bases, with 10 bases between them. CDR1 LGHNT and CDR2 FRNRAP come from the germline V gene. DNA of the CDR3: TGTGCTAGTGGTTCAGGACTACCCACCGGGGAGCTGTTTTTT. Residues: CASGSGLPTGELFF.

This clonotype has a handful of counts. Just one base apart from a much larger clone, this may be a read error. The rearrangement joins TRBV11-3 to TRBJ2-5; no definite D call. The V gene lost 1 base and the J gene lost 5 bases, with 11 bases spanning the gap. The V gene's germline CDR1 is SGHNT and CDR2 YENEEA. The CDR3 runs 14 residues. DNA for the CDR3: TGTGCCAGCAGCTTAGGCCGTCCGGTGGAGACCCAGTACTTC. Amino acids: CASSLGRPVETQYF.

The chain links TRBV12-3 or TRBV12-4 to TRBJ1-3, with D unclear. The CDR3 sequence is 14 residues long. Deletions cut 6 bases from V and 3 bases from J, with 12 bases between. The chain's CDR3 is CASRLSAIGNTIYF. In nucleotides, the CDR3 is TGTGCCAGCAGACTGTCAGCTATTGGAAACACCATATATTTT.

As concerns this clonotype: A much more abundant neighbour one base away suggests this may be a read error. The rearrangement uses TRBV24-1 and TRBJ1-5; maybe TRBD1 (5 bases). The CDR3 is made up of 15 amino acids. Germline assignment: CDR1 KGHDR and CDR2 SFDVKD. The V gene lost 3 bases and the J gene lost 1 base, with 9 bases spanning the gap. The DNA for the CDR3 is TGTGCCACCAGTGATCCAGGGAAGAGCAATCAGCCCCAGCATTTT. This translates into CATSDPGKSNQPQHF.